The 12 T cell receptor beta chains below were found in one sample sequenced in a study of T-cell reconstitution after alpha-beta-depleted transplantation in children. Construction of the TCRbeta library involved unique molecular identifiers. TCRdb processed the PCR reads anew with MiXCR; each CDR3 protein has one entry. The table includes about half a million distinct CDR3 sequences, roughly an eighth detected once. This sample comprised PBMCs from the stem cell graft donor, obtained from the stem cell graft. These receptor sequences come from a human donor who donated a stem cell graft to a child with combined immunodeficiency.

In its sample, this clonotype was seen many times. CDR3 in amino acids: CASSWGLLQPQHF. Written as DNA, the CDR3 is TGTGCCAGCAGTTGGGGGTTGCTTCAGCCCCAGCATTTT. The chain recombines TRBV27 with TRBJ1-5, with TRBD1 as a possible D gene (5 bases). V lost 4 bases to trimming and J lost 6 bases, with 10 bases between them. CDR3 length: 13 residues. Germline CDR1 reads MNHEY; CDR2 reads SMNVEV (reference sequence).

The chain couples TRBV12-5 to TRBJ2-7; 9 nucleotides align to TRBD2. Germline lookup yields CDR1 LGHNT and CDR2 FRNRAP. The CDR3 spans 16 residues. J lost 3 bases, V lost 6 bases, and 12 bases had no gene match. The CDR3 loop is CASGNPTSGLNYEQYF. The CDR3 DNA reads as TGTGCTAGTGGGAACCCGACTAGCGGACTTAACTACGAGCAGTACTTC.

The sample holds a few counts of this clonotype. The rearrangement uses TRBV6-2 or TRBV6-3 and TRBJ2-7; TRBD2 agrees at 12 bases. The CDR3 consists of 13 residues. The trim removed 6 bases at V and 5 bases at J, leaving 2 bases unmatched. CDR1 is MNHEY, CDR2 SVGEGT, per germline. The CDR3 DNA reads TGTGCCAGCAGGACTAGCGGGAGCCACGAGCAGTACTTC. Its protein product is CASRTSGSHEQYF.

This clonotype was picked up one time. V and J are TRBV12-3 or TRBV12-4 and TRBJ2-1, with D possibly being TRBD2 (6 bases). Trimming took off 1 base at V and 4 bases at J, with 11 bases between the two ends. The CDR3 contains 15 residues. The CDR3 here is CASSLGRGGYNEQFF. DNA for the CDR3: TGTGCCAGCAGTTTAGGGCGGGGCGGGTACAATGAGCAGTTCTTC.

The CDR3 DNA reads as TGCGCCAGCAGCCAAGATAGCCGGAGTCGGACCCAGCATTTT. Amino acids: CASSQDSRSRTQHF. The V call is TRBV4-3, the J call TRBJ1-5; D unresolved. Per the germline V gene, CDR1 is LGHNA and CDR2 is YSLEER. The CDR3 has 14 amino acids. The V and J ends lost 0 bases and 11 bases respectively, with 14 bases between them.

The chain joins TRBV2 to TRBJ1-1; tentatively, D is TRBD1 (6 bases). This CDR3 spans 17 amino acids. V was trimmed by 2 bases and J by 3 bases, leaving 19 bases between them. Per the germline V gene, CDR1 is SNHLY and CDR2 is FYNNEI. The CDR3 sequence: CASSEFWGRGPYTEAFF. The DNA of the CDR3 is TGTGCCAGCAGTGAATTCTGGGGGCGCGGGCCTTACACTGAAGCTTTCTTT.

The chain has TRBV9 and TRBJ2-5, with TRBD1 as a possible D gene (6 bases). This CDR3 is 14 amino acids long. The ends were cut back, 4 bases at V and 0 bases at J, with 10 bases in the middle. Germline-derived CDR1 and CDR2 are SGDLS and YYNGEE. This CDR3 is CASSPRTDQETQYF. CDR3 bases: TGTGCCAGCAGCCCGCGGACAGACCAAGAGACCCAGTACTTC.

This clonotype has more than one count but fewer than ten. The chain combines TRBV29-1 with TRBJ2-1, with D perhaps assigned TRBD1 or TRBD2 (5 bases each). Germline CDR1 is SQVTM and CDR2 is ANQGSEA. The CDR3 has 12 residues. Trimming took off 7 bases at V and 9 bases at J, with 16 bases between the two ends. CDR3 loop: CSAGTGYGEQFF. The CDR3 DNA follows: TGCAGCGCCGGGACGGGGTATGGTGAGCAGTTCTTC.

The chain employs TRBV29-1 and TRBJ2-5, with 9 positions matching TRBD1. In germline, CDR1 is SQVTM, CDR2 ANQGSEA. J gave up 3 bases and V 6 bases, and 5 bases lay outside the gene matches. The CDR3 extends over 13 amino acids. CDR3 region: CSVGRDREETQYF. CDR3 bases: TGCAGCGTGGGCCGGGACAGGGAAGAGACCCAGTACTTC. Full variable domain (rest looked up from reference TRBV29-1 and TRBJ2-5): SAVISQKPSRDICQRGTSLTIQCQVDSQVTMMFWYRQQPGQSLTLIATANQGSEATYESGFVIDKFPISRPNLTFSTLTVSNMSPEDSSIYLCSVGRDREETQYFGPGTRLLVL.

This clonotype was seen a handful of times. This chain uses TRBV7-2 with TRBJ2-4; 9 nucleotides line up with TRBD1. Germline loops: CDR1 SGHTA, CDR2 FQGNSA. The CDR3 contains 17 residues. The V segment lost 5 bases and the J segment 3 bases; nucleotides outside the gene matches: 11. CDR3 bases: TGTGCCAGCAGCCAAGCTGTCGGGACAGGGTACAAAAACATTCAGTACTTC. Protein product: CASSQAVGTGYKNIQYF.

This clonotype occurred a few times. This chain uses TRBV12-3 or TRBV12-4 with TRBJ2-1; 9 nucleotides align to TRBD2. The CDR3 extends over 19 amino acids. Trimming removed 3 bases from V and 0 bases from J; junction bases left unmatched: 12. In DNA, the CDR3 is TGTGCCAGCAGTTTCTGGACTAGCGCCGTAGAAAGCTCCTACAATGAGCAGTTCTTC. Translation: CASSFWTSAVESSYNEQFF.

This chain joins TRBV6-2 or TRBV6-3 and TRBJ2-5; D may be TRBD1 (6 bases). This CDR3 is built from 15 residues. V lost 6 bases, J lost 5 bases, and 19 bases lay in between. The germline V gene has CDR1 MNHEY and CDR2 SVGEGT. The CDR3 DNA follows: TGTGCCAGCAGAACCGCCTCGACCCAGGGGGAGACCCAGTACTTC. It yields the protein CASRTASTQGETQYF.